The next 17 T cell receptor beta chains were all read from a single sample in a study of blood T cell repertoires in COVID-19. Profiling relied on immunoSEQ multiplex PCR, and the TCRdb table lists in-frame clones only, not all of them. The profile shows 95,000 to 150,000 clones, 85% to 90% of them singletons. Specimen: peripheral blood. The receptors here all came from a man aged 50 to 59 with acute or convalescent COVID-19.

The rearrangement joins TRBV5-1 to TRBJ2-2, with 10 bases matching TRBD2. Germline V lookup: CDR1 SGHRS, CDR2 YFSETQ. CDR3 length: 17 amino acids. V shed 1 base and J 0 bases; nucleotides not matched to a gene: 3. The CDR3 is CASSLSSGSANTGELFF. The CDR3 bases are TGCGCCAGCAGCTTGTCTAGCGGGAGCGCGAACACCGGGGAGCTGTTTTTT.

The rearrangement joins TRBV9 to TRBJ2-1, with 7 bases that match TRBD2. V trimming: 4 bases; J trimming: 9 bases; junction bases outside the gene matches: 10. Germline lookup yields CDR1 SGDLS and CDR2 YYNGEE. The CDR3 spans 14 residues. This chain's CDR3 is CASSTGAGASEQFF. CDR3 DNA: TGTGCCAGCAGCACCGGCGCGGGAGCTAGTGAGCAGTTCTTC.

This clone has only one observation. The J gene is TRBJ2-7, the V gene TRBV6-5, with 7 positions matching TRBD2. Trimming took 2 bases from V and 2 from J; bases not matched to a gene: 6. Germline CDR1 is MNHEY and CDR2 is SVGAGI. This CDR3 is 15 amino acids long. CDR3 in amino acids: CASSYGLAETYEQYF. The CDR3 nucleotides are TGTGCCAGCAGTTACGGTCTAGCGGAAACCTACGAGCAGTACTTC.

V gene TRBV21-1 combines with J gene TRBJ1-2. TRBV21-1 is tagged as a pseudogene. The CDR3 has 15 amino acids. Here the CDR3 reads CASSKRSILNYGYTF. DNA for the CDR3: TGTGCCAGCAGCAAAAGGAGCATTCTTAACTATGGCTACACCTTC.

This chain uses TRBV10-3 with TRBJ2-2; TRBD2 aligns across 12 bases. Trimming removed 9 bases from V and 6 bases from J; junction bases left unmatched: 5. CDR1 is ENHRY, CDR2 SYGVKD, per germline. The CDR3 runs 14 residues. The CDR3: CAILAGGLPGELFF. Here the CDR3 DNA reads TGTGCCATTCTAGCGGGAGGGCTCCCCGGGGAGCTGTTTTTT.

The genes are TRBV5-1 and TRBJ1-2; D might be TRBD1 (5 bases). V was cut by 6 bases and J by 0 bases, with 12 bases left in between. The CDR3 consists of 14 residues. In germline, CDR1 is SGHRS, CDR2 YFSETQ. CDR3 bases: TGCGCCAGCACTAGGGACTCTACTAACTATGGCTACACCTTC. Translated: CASTRDSTNYGYTF.

The rearrangement links TRBV19 to TRBJ2-1, with a possible D match to TRBD2 (6 bases). Germline V gene sequence: CDR1 LNHDA, CDR2 SQIVND (reference sequence). The CDR3 is 14 amino acids. With 7 bases removed from V and 4 bases from J, the gap between germline ends came to 14 bases. CDR3 sequence reads: CASTLGGLYNEQFF. The CDR3 bases are TGTGCCAGTACCTTAGGCGGACTATACAATGAGCAGTTCTTC. The full variable domain, with the rest looked up from reference TRBV19 and TRBJ2-1, is DGGITQSPKYLFRKEGQNVTLSCEQNLNHDAMYWYRQDPGQGLRLIYYSQIVNDFQKGDIAEGYSVSREKKESFPLTVTSAQKNPTAFYLCASTLGGLYNEQFFGPGTRLTVL.

This clone has more than one count but fewer than ten. V gene TRBV18 combines with J gene TRBJ2-5; 7 nucleotides match TRBD1. The V gene's germline CDR1 is KGHSH and CDR2 LQKENI. J lost 3 bases, V lost 3 bases, and 1 base had no gene match. The CDR3 loop spans 13 amino acids. The DNA for the CDR3 is TGTGCCAGCTCACCGGGGACAGAAGAGACCCAGTACTTC. This sequence encodes CASSPGTEETQYF.

The chain has TRBV19 and TRBJ2-1; D possibly corresponds to TRBD1 (6 bases). The CDR3 has 12 residues. V was cut by 5 bases and J by 12 bases, with 14 bases left in between. Germline V gene lookup returns CDR1 LNHDA and CDR2 SQIVND (reference sequence). The CDR3 spells CASSPGLGGQFF. In DNA, the CDR3 is TGTGCCAGTAGTCCTGGCCTAGGGGGGCAGTTCTTC. The whole variable domain, remainder taken from reference TRBV19 and TRBJ2-1, is DGGITQSPKYLFRKEGQNVTLSCEQNLNHDAMYWYRQDPGQGLRLIYYSQIVNDFQKGDIAEGYSVSREKKESFPLTVTSAQKNPTAFYLCASSPGLGGQFFGPGTRLTVL.

V usage is TRBV11-2 and J usage is TRBJ2-1, with 10 bases matching TRBD2. V dropped 4 bases and J dropped 8; count of bases not matched to a gene: 8. The CDR3 covers 15 residues. In germline, CDR1 is SGHAT, CDR2 FQNNGV. CDR3 sequence (DNA): TGTGCCAGCAGCTCTCGGACTAGCGGCGGGGATGAGCAGTTCTTC. Its protein product is CASSSRTSGGDEQFF.

The chain couples TRBV19 to TRBJ1-3, with 7 bases matching TRBD1. J gave up 0 bases and V 5 bases, and 10 bases lay outside the gene matches. The CDR3 has 17 amino acids. Germline lookup yields CDR1 LNHDA and CDR2 SQIVND (reference sequence). The CDR3 loop reads CASSPHRGLSSGNTIYF. As DNA, the CDR3 is TGTGCCAGTAGTCCACACAGGGGTTTATCCTCTGGAAACACCATATATTTT.

The V and J genes are TRBV5-1 and TRBJ1-2, with 7 bases lining up with TRBD1. Germline CDR1 reads SGHRS; CDR2 reads YFSETQ. The CDR3 length is 14 residues. Trimming at V came to 2 bases and at J to 8 bases, leaving 9 bases not matched to a gene. The CDR3 DNA follows: TGCGCCAGCAGCTTCACAGGGGCTTCGAACGGCTACACCTTC. It codes for CASSFTGASNGYTF.

The rearrangement joins TRBV11-2 to TRBJ2-5; possible D gene TRBD1, 6 bases. CDR3 size: 13 residues. Trimming left V 3 bases short and J 5 bases short, with 10 bases between. Looked up from germline, CDR1 is SGHAT and CDR2 is FQNNGV. CDR3 sequence: CASSFTGSETQYF. CDR3 nucleotide sequence: TGTGCCAGCAGCTTTACAGGGAGCGAGACCCAGTACTTC. Filled out from reference TRBV11-2 and TRBJ2-5, the complete variable domain reads EAGVAQSPRYKIIEKRQSVAFWCNPISGHATLYWYQQILGQGPKLLIQFQNNGVVDDSQLPKDRFSAERLKGVDSTLKIQPAKLEDSAVYLCASSFTGSETQYFGPGTRLLVL.

The chain couples TRBV10-1 to TRBJ1-5, with D possibly TRBD1 on 6 matching bases. V lost 6 bases and J lost 3, with 21 bases in between. Germline V gene lookup returns CDR1 WNHNN and CDR2 SYGVQD (reference sequence). The CDR3 runs 17 residues. DNA of the CDR3: TGCGCCAGCAGGTCACAGGGAGAAGGACAGAACAATCAGCCCCAGCATTTT. Its translation is CASRSQGEGQNNQPQHF.

The chain is built from TRBV21-1 and TRBJ1-3; the table assigns TRBD1, which was not confirmed against the DNA. TRBV21-1 is a listed pseudogene. This CDR3 is built from 13 residues. The CDR3 DNA reads as TGTGCCAGCTGCCTGACAGGGGGAAACACCATATATTTT. It codes for CASCLTGGNTIYF.

This chain links TRBV7-6 with TRBJ1-1; D is unresolved. The V and J ends lost 2 bases and 0 bases respectively, with 10 bases between them. The CDR3 loop spans 15 amino acids. Germline-derived CDR1 and CDR2 are SGHVS and FNYEAQ. The CDR3 sequence: CASSLSTGMNTEAFF. Here the CDR3 DNA reads TGTGCCAGCAGCTTAAGTACGGGAATGAACACTGAAGCTTTCTTT.

The chain couples TRBV4-2 to TRBJ1-2, with D possibly matching TRBD1 (6 bases). The ends were cut back, 2 bases at V and 3 bases at J, with 13 bases in the middle. The germline V gene encodes CDR1 LGHNA and CDR2 YNFKEQ. CDR3 length: 15 amino acids. The CDR3 DNA reads TGTGCCAGCAGCCAATATCTTACAGGGTACTATGGCTACACCTTC. This encodes CASSQYLTGYYGYTF.